The next 5 T cell receptor beta chains were all read from a single sample in a study of T-cell reconstitution after alpha-beta-depleted transplantation in children. Unique molecular identifiers were incorporated into the prepared TCRbeta library. Via MiXCR, TCRdb re-called the PCR reads, giving one row per CDR3 protein. In the table there are hundreds of thousands of distinct CDR3 sequences, roughly 23% of which are singletons. The specimen was PBMCs, collected before TCRalphabeta/CD19-depleted stem cell transplant. All receptors come from a girl aged 2 to 10 with Fanconi anemia, due to receive a stem cell transplant.

This clonotype has ten or more counts. The rearrangement joins TRBV12-3 or TRBV12-4 to TRBJ2-1; D not resolved. The CDR3 contains 15 residues. The V end lost 4 bases, the J end lost 4 bases, and 14 bases lay between the germline ends. For the CDR3, the DNA is TGTGCCAGCAGTTCTCCAACCCAATTTTACAATGAGCAGTTCTTC. Amino acids: CASSSPTQFYNEQFF.

The CDR3 is CATSSQGGQCTDTQYF. The CDR3 region has the DNA TGTGCCACCAGCAGCCAAGGAGGACAATGCACAGATACGCAGTATTTT. The chain has TRBV15 and TRBJ2-3; possibly TRBD1 or TRBD2 for D (5 bases each). Deletions cut 3 bases from V and 1 base from J, with 14 bases between. This CDR3 is 16 amino acids long. From germline, CDR1 is LNHNV and CDR2 YYDKDF (reference sequence).

At least ten counts were recorded for this clonotype. The chain is built from TRBV5-6 and TRBJ1-2, with D possibly TRBD1 on 6 matching bases. Germline-derived CDR1 and CDR2 are SGHDT and YYEEEE. V lost 2 bases and J lost 8, with 13 bases in between. The CDR3 sequence is 13 residues long. The CDR3 protein is CASSFMTGGGYTF. CDR3 DNA sequence: TGTGCCAGCAGCTTCATGACAGGCGGCGGCTACACCTTC. Looking up the rest from reference TRBV5-6 and TRBJ1-2 gives the full variable domain: DAGVTQSPTHLIKTRGQQVTLRCSPKSGHDTVSWYQQALGQGPQFIFQYYEEEERQRGNFPDRFSGHQFPNYSSELNVNALLLGDSALYLCASSFMTGGGYTFGSGTRLTVV.

At least ten counts were recorded for this clonotype. This chain joins TRBV12-3 or TRBV12-4 and TRBJ2-7; D call uncertain. Trimming took 5 bases from V and 0 from J, leaving 11 bases between them. CDR3 size: 14 residues. CDR3 protein: CASSPTFPSYEQYF. The DNA for the CDR3 is TGTGCCAGCAGTCCGACATTCCCCTCCTACGAGCAGTACTTC.

The chain has TRBV2 and TRBJ2-1; 15 bases are shared with TRBD2. The CDR3 runs to 15 residues. CDR1 and CDR2 from the germline V gene are SNHLY and FYNNEI. Losses at the gene ends were 10 bases for V and 6 bases for J; bases not matched to a gene: 7. CDR3 region: CATGLAGGPGNEQFF. In DNA, the CDR3 is TGTGCCACAGGACTAGCGGGAGGGCCGGGCAATGAGCAGTTCTTC.